These 21 T cell receptor beta chains came from one sample sequenced in a study of T cells after yellow fever vaccination. TCRdb used MiXCR to reprocess the 5' RACE reads, holding one entry per CDR3 protein. The sample contains hundreds of thousands of distinct CDR3 sequences, around 13% of which appear only once. Specimen: CD4+ T cells sorted from PBMCs, collected 15 days after the yellow fever booster vaccination. Source of these receptors: a man between 18 and 35 years old who received the YFV17D yellow fever vaccine.

This chain joins TRBV27 and TRBJ1-6; D is uncertain. Germline V gives CDR1 MNHEY, CDR2 SMNVEV (reference sequence). This CDR3 is built from 17 residues. Trimming took 4 bases from V and 8 from J, leaving 21 bases between them. CDR3 nucleotide sequence: TGTGCCAGCAGTTATGGCGGGTCGGAATTAAAGTATTCACCCCTCCACTTT. Its translation: CASSYGGSELKYSPLHF.

V usage is TRBV24-1 and J usage is TRBJ2-1; D tentatively reads TRBD1 or TRBD2 (6 bases each). V shed 5 bases and J shed 10 bases, with 14 bases lying between them. Germline V gene sequence: CDR1 KGHDR, CDR2 SFDVKD. The CDR3 runs to 13 residues. CDR3 residues: CATSANPGAEQFF. CDR3 nucleotides: TGTGCCACCAGTGCCAACCCGGGGGCCGAGCAGTTCTTC.

The sample holds a few counts of this clonotype. The chain couples TRBV12-3 or TRBV12-4 to TRBJ1-5, with D unclear. V was cut by 8 bases and J by 2 bases, with 16 bases left in between. The CDR3 consists of 15 residues. DNA of the CDR3: TGTGCCAGCGCCCCCACCCCGACGGGCAATCAGCCCCAGCATTTT. This codes for CASAPTPTGNQPQHF.

This clonotype showed up just a few times. The chain uses TRBV7-7 and TRBJ2-7; no clear D gene. V lost 5 bases, J lost 6 bases, and 14 bases lay in between. CDR3 length: 13 residues. Germline assignment: CDR1 SSHAT and CDR2 FNYEAQ (reference sequence). The CDR3 coding sequence is TGTGCCAGCAGCGCCGGCATACGTAGCGAGCAGTACTTC. This codes for CASSAGIRSEQYF.

This clonotype occurred a few times. The CDR3 sequence: CASSHPVGGNYGYTF. CDR3 nucleotides: TGCGCCAGCAGCCACCCCGTGGGGGGAAACTATGGCTACACCTTC. V is TRBV4-1 and J is TRBJ1-2; maybe TRBD1 (5 bases). The CDR3 runs 15 residues. Trimming cost V 3 bases and J 2 bases, with 13 bases left between them. Germline loops: CDR1 MGHRA, CDR2 YSYEKL.

Only a few counts were recorded for this clonotype. The rearrangement joins TRBV5-1 to TRBJ2-5; the D is unclear. Germline V gene sequence: CDR1 SGHRS, CDR2 YFSETQ. The V gene lost 4 bases and the J gene lost 9 bases, with 10 bases spanning the gap. The CDR3 has 11 amino acids. The DNA for the CDR3 is TGCGCCAGCAGCGACCACCGGGCCCAGTACTTC. Its translation: CASSDHRAQYF.

This clonotype was picked up a small number of times. The rearrangement links TRBV10-3 to TRBJ2-2; D gene uncertain. The CDR3 contains 15 residues. Germline assignment: CDR1 ENHRY and CDR2 SYGVKD. Trimming took off 4 bases at V and 0 bases at J, with 9 bases between the two ends. The CDR3: CAISAVPANTGELFF. DNA of the CDR3: TGTGCCATCAGTGCAGTACCCGCGAACACCGGGGAGCTGTTTTTT.

This clonotype showed up just a few times. The chain recombines TRBV15 with TRBJ2-2; D is perhaps TRBD1 (6 bases). The length of the CDR3 is 14 residues. V lost 5 bases and J 3 bases, leaving 10 bases between the germline ends. CDR1 is LNHNV, CDR2 YYDKDF, per germline (reference sequence). The CDR3 loop is CATSRQDHTGELFF. Written as DNA, the CDR3 is TGTGCCACCAGCCGACAGGATCACACCGGGGAGCTGTTTTTT.

This chain links TRBV5-1 with TRBJ2-3, with TRBD1 matching 10 bases. CDR1 and CDR2 from the germline V gene are SGHRS and YFSETQ. V lost 0 bases to trimming and J lost 5 bases; unmatched junction nucleotides: 6. This CDR3 has 16 residues. As DNA, the CDR3 is TGCGCCAGCAGCTTGGTTGAGACAGGGGGCGAAGATACGCAGTATTTT. The encoded protein is CASSLVETGGEDTQYF.

This clonotype has only a few counts. The chain carries TRBV20-1 and TRBJ2-3; D gene ambiguous. Trimming pared 4 bases from V and 5 bases from J, leaving 7 bases between. The germline V gene encodes CDR1 DFQATT and CDR2 SNEGSKA (reference sequence). CDR3 length equals 11 residues. CDR3 sequence: CSATNRDTQYF. The CDR3 DNA sequence: TGCAGTGCTACCAACAGAGATACGCAGTATTTT.

A few counts support this clonotype. The J gene is TRBJ2-2, the V gene TRBV6-6, with 10 bases that match TRBD1. Germline-derived CDR1 and CDR2 are MNHNY and SVGAGI (reference sequence). Unmatched junction bases numbered 10, after V lost 11 bases and J lost 7 bases. This CDR3 comprises 14 residues. This chain's CDR3 is CACRGTGERGELFF. The CDR3 DNA is TGTGCCTGCCGTGGGACAGGGGAACGCGGGGAGCTGTTTTTT.

The rearrangement joins TRBV6-1 to TRBJ2-5, with D hard to call. The V end was cut by 7 bases, the J end by 1 base, with 10 bases between. The CDR3 loop spans 13 amino acids. The germline gives CDR1 MNHNS, CDR2 SASEGT. CDR3: CASTELFQETQYF. The CDR3 DNA is TGTGCCAGCACTGAGCTCTTCCAAGAGACCCAGTACTTC.

This clonotype was seen more than once but under ten times. V and J are TRBV12-3 or TRBV12-4 and TRBJ2-5; TRBD2 matches at 8 bases. The trim removed 3 bases at V and 5 bases at J, leaving 5 bases unmatched. The CDR3 has 14 amino acids. The CDR3 sequence: CASSFGGGLETQYF. DNA for the CDR3: TGTGCCAGCAGTTTCGGGGGGGGGCTGGAGACCCAGTACTTC.

Many counts were recorded for this clonotype. The genes are TRBV28 and TRBJ2-3, with a tentative D call TRBD2 (6 bases). Germline-derived CDR1 and CDR2 are MDHEN and SYDVKM. Trimming shortened V by 6 bases and J by 6 bases, and 7 bases separated the two germline ends. This CDR3 contains 11 residues. The CDR3 DNA reads TGTGCCAGCAGCCGGGGGGATACGCAGTATTTT. Translation gives CASSRGDTQYF.

The rearrangement joins TRBV30 to TRBJ2-3, with TRBD2 identical over 9 bases. V was clipped by 5 bases and J by 6 bases; unmatched bases: 6. The CDR3 is 13 residues long. Per germline, CDR1 GTSNPN and CDR2 SVGIG (reference sequence). CDR3 DNA sequence: TGTGCCTGGGGACTAGCGCGGTACGATACGCAGTATTTT. As protein: CAWGLARYDTQYF.

The table lists this clonotype with a few counts. The rearrangement joins TRBV5-6 to TRBJ1-5; D call uncertain. From germline, CDR1 is SGHDT and CDR2 YYEEEE. The CDR3 spans 14 residues. V lost 1 base and J lost 6, with 11 bases in between. This CDR3 reads CASSLRSASQPQHF. CDR3 bases: TGTGCCAGCAGCTTGAGGTCAGCTAGTCAGCCCCAGCATTTT.

The V call is TRBV9, the J call TRBJ2-1, with 7 positions matching TRBD1. Germline V gene lookup returns CDR1 SGDLS and CDR2 YYNGEE. Trimming removed 0 bases from V and 7 bases from J; junction bases left unmatched: 10. The CDR3 sequence is 16 residues long. CDR3 DNA: TGTGCCAGCAGCGTAGCACCCCTGGGACAGTTAAATGAGCAGTTCTTC. Its protein product is CASSVAPLGQLNEQFF.

The chain has TRBV11-2 and TRBJ2-7, with unresolved D. Trimming left V 3 bases short and J 6 bases short, with 12 bases between. Germline V lookup: CDR1 SGHAT, CDR2 FQNNGV. The CDR3 consists of 13 residues. The CDR3 is CASSFNREVEQYF. The CDR3 bases are TGTGCCAGCAGCTTCAACCGAGAAGTCGAGCAGTACTTC.

The rearrangement joins TRBV19 to TRBJ1-1, with 9 bases identical to TRBD1. This CDR3 comprises 14 residues. CDR1 is LNHDA, CDR2 SQIVND, per germline (reference sequence). The trim removed 9 bases at V and 6 bases at J, leaving 11 bases unmatched. The CDR3 spells CASTPGQGLSEAFF. For the CDR3, the DNA is TGTGCCAGCACTCCGGGACAGGGTCTCTCTGAAGCTTTCTTT.

This clonotype showed up many times. This chain links TRBV4-2 with TRBJ2-2, with TRBD1 as a possible D gene (6 bases). The V gene's germline CDR1 is LGHNA and CDR2 YNFKEQ. The CDR3 runs 17 residues. Trimming took 0 bases from V and 4 from J, leaving 15 bases between them. The CDR3 spells CASSQDTLGAGTGELFF. The DNA for the CDR3 is TGTGCCAGCAGCCAAGATACGCTGGGGGCGGGCACCGGGGAGCTGTTTTTT.

There are a few counts of this clonotype. CDR3 in DNA: TGTGCCACCAGCCCGGGCGTCGGGAGCAATCAGCCCCAGCATTTT. It translates to CATSPGVGSNQPQHF. The chain joins TRBV24-1 to TRBJ1-5; no definite D call. Germline V gene sequence: CDR1 KGHDR, CDR2 SFDVKD. V was clipped by 7 bases and J by 1 base, with 13 bases between them. The CDR3 is 15 residues long.